What follows are 16 T cell receptor beta chains derived from one specimen sequenced in a study of Ad26.COV2.S vaccination and SARS-CoV-2 variants. Treatment described: some 20 received Ad26.COV2.S at low or high dose, single or two shots; 5 received placebo; per-sample allocation not given. Material that was analyzed had been drawn on day 63 after the first vaccine or placebo injection. Some clones are missing from TCRdb's copy, which holds only in-frame ones; the method was immunoSEQ multiplex PCR. This table has around 300,000 clones, roughly 91% appearing once. The specimen comprised peripheral blood, sampled in a trial of Ad26.COV2.S vaccine versus placebo. These receptors all stem from a person between 18 and 65 years old who received the Ad26.COV2.S COVID-19 vaccine or a placebo.

This clone is a singleton in its sample. Other DNA sequences in the same sample also yield this CDR3. The rearrangement uses TRBV12-3 or TRBV12-4 and TRBJ2-1; D remains unclear. The V gene lost 1 base and the J gene lost 4 bases, with 2 bases spanning the gap. The CDR3 spans 12 residues. The CDR3 DNA reads TGTGCCAGCAGTTTAGGATACAATGAGCAGTTCTTC. This encodes CASSLGYNEQFF.

The V call is TRBV7-8, the J call TRBJ2-7; 7 nucleotides match TRBD1. CDR3 length: 14 residues. J gave up 8 bases and V 5 bases, and 12 bases lay outside the gene matches. Germline lookup yields CDR1 SGHVS and CDR2 FQNEAQ. The CDR3 sequence is CASSGERQGEQQYF. Written as DNA, the CDR3 is TGTGCCAGCAGCGGCGAGAGACAGGGCGAGCAGCAGTACTTC.

J is TRBJ2-7 and V is TRBV4-1; 10 positions agree with TRBD2. Germline V lookup: CDR1 MGHRA, CDR2 YSYEKL. The junction had 2 bases not matched to a gene; V was cut back by 6 bases and J by 6 bases. CDR3 length: 12 residues. The CDR3 reads CASSSSGSEQYF. The CDR3 nucleotides are TGCGCCAGCAGTTCTAGCGGGAGCGAGCAGTACTTC.

The chain recombines TRBV5-1 with TRBJ2-3; 8 bases are shared with TRBD2. CDR3 length equals 16 residues. V was clipped by 4 bases and J by 4 bases; unmatched bases: 11. Germline lookup yields CDR1 SGHRS and CDR2 YFSETQ. DNA for the CDR3: TGCGCCAGCAGCGGCGGGACTAGGGGCGGTCCAGATACGCAGTATTTT. This codes for CASSGGTRGGPDTQYF.

This clone turned up a few times. The rearrangement joins TRBV10-3 to TRBJ1-1, with D unresolved. Trimming shortened V by 3 bases and J by 5 bases, and 4 bases separated the two germline ends. Germline V lookup: CDR1 ENHRY, CDR2 SYGVKD. The CDR3 has 11 residues. CDR3 nucleotide sequence: TGTGCCATCAGTGAATTTACTGAAGCTTTCTTT. Translated: CAISEFTEAFF.

The J gene is TRBJ2-1, the V gene TRBV7-6; D gene unclear. Germline V lookup: CDR1 SGHVS, CDR2 FNYEAQ. The V gene lost 0 bases and the J gene lost 4 bases, with 7 bases spanning the gap. The CDR3 is 14 amino acids. The CDR3 protein is CASSLAVGYNEQFF. The CDR3 DNA sequence: TGTGCCAGCAGCTTAGCGGTAGGGTACAATGAGCAGTTCTTC.

V gene TRBV10-2 combines with J gene TRBJ1-5; TRBD1 is a possible D gene (5 bases). CDR1 and CDR2 from the germline V gene are WSHSY and SAAADI. Trimming shortened V by 3 bases and J by 5 bases, and 8 bases separated the two germline ends. This CDR3 is 13 amino acids long. CDR3 region: CASSDGGDQPQHF. DNA for the CDR3: TGCGCCAGCAGTGATGGGGGAGATCAGCCCCAGCATTTT.

The chain combines TRBV11-3 with TRBJ2-1, with 10 bases identical to TRBD2. The germline V gene has CDR1 SGHNT and CDR2 YENEEA. Trimming cost V 5 bases and J 0 bases; bases outside gene matches: 4. The CDR3 sequence is 16 residues long. In DNA, the CDR3 is TGTGCCAGCAGCGCTAGCGGGGGCCACTCCTACAATGAGCAGTTCTTC. Translated, it gives CASSASGGHSYNEQFF.

A few counts support this clone. This chain uses TRBV19 with TRBJ2-1, with 9 nucleotides matching TRBD1. The CDR3 is 19 residues long. With V trimmed by 4 bases and J by 0 bases, 13 bases remained unmatched. From germline, CDR1 is LNHDA and CDR2 SQIVND (reference sequence). The CDR3 nucleotides read TGTGCCAGTAGTAACCCCGCGGACAGGGGAGAAAGCTCCTACAATGAGCAGTTCTTC. Amino acids: CASSNPADRGESSYNEQFF.

The V gene is TRBV10-2, the J gene TRBJ2-7; 11 bases match TRBD2. This CDR3 comprises 15 residues. Unmatched junction bases numbered 0, after V lost 0 bases and J lost 2 bases. Germline V CDR1 and CDR2: WSHSY, SAAADI. The DNA of the CDR3 is TGCGCCAGCAGTGAGTCGACTAGCGGGACCTACGAGCAGTACTTC. Translation gives CASSESTSGTYEQYF.

The chain uses TRBV10-3 and TRBJ2-1; TRBD1 is a possible D gene (6 bases). The CDR3 has 13 residues. Germline-derived CDR1 and CDR2 are ENHRY and SYGVKD. V gave up 6 bases and J gave up 9 bases, with 15 bases separating them. CDR3 residues: CAISTGSWGEQFF. CDR3 nucleotides: TGTGCCATCAGCACAGGGTCGTGGGGTGAGCAGTTCTTC.

Comments on this clone: Other nucleotide sequences from this sample produce the same CDR3. The gene calls are TRBV4-3 and TRBJ1-2; TRBD1 agrees at 7 bases. The CDR3 has 13 residues. Germline loops: CDR1 LGHNA, CDR2 YSLEER. V gave up 6 bases and J gave up 4 bases; unmatched junction bases: 5. The chain's CDR3 is CASSQDRSYGYTF. The CDR3 nucleotides read TGCGCCAGCAGTCAGGACAGGAGCTATGGCTACACCTTC.

This chain joins TRBV18 and TRBJ2-1, with 8 bases fitting TRBD1. The J segment lost 5 bases and the V segment lost 3 bases, leaving 9 bases of the junction unmatched. The germline gives CDR1 KGHSH, CDR2 LQKENI. There are 16 residues in the CDR3. The DNA of the CDR3 is TGTGCCAGCTCACCCAGACAGGGGTCGGCCAACAATGAGCAGTTCTTC. Protein: CASSPRQGSANNEQFF. The full variable domain, its missing parts supplied by reference TRBV18 and TRBJ2-1, is NAGVMQNPRHLVRRRGQEARLRCSPMKGHSHVYWYRQLPEEGLKFMVYLQKENIIDESGMPKERFSAEFPKEGPSILRIQQVVRGDSAAYFCASSPRQGSANNEQFFGPGTRLTVL.

The chain recombines TRBV7-2 with TRBJ2-1, with D unresolved. Germline V lookup: CDR1 SGHTA, CDR2 FQGNSA. The CDR3 has 15 amino acids. Trimming took 5 bases from V and 4 from J, leaving 15 bases between them. The CDR3 protein is CASSRAPTDYNEQFF. CDR3 DNA sequence: TGTGCCAGCAGCCGCGCCCCGACGGATTACAATGAGCAGTTCTTC.

The chain joins TRBV6-5 to TRBJ2-3; D not certain. The length of the CDR3 is 13 residues. V was clipped by 6 bases and J by 2 bases, with 9 bases between them. Germline loops: CDR1 MNHEY, CDR2 SVGAGI. The CDR3 bases are TGTGCCAGCAGAGTCAGAAACACAGATACGCAGTATTTT. It translates to CASRVRNTDTQYF.

J is TRBJ2-7 and V is TRBV7-9; TRBD1 agrees at 7 bases. V dropped 2 bases and J dropped 3; count of bases not matched to a gene: 1. Germline loops: CDR1 SEHNR, CDR2 FQNEAQ (reference sequence). The CDR3 sequence is 13 residues long. CDR3 sequence (DNA): TGTGCCAGCAGCTTACCAGGGGGCTACGAGCAGTACTTC. It is translated as CASSLPGGYEQYF. The full variable domain, rest sourced from reference TRBV7-9 and TRBJ2-7, is DTGVSQNPRHKITKRGQNVTFRCDPISEHNRLYWYRQTLGQGPEFLTYFQNEAQLEKSRLLSDRFSAERPKGSFSTLEIQRTEQGDSAMYLCASSLPGGYEQYFGPGTRLTVT.